The subject of this entry is one T cell receptor beta chain. The target antigen is unknown. The sample belongs to a study of blood T cells in healthy people across ages. Using a J-beta primer mix together with a sample-barcoded 5' primer, a second PCR was run for about 7 to 12 cycles. TCRdb itself ran the 5' RACE reads through MiXCR, one entry per CDR3 protein. The table includes 920,000 or so distinct CDR3 sequences, more than 40% detected once. Germline V gives CDR1 SQVTM, CDR2 ANQGSEA. V lost 6 bases to trimming and J lost 8 bases, with 26 bases between them. The CDR3 contains 16 residues. The study's findings and limits: Any conclusive comparison of naive versus antigen-experienced cells was prevented by using unsorted PBMCs. Higher diversity, along with more naive CD4+ cells, distinguished long-lived donors from aged donors. Donor CMV infection status was unknown, possibly confounding age-related changes in expanded clonotypes.

The chain is built from TRBV29-1 and TRBJ2-1; no clear D. Sequencing was performed on blood. The source is a woman aged 60-75 years in good health. The CDR3 coding sequence is TGCAGCGTCCGACCACTTGGACGGACCCTCTCCCATGAGCAGTTCTTC. This codes for CSVRPLGRTLSHEQFF.